What follows are 5 T cell receptor beta chains derived from one specimen sequenced in a study of technical replicates of blood from a handful of donors (dated by TCRdb to about 2017). To prepare the library, the immunoSEQ multiplex PCR assay was applied. Drawn from immuneACCESS, this table holds only the in-frame rearrangements with V and J called that TCRdb kept. Clones are partly lost; checked studies trace under half to an unresolved V gene and leave the rest unexplained. In all, the sample holds around 50,000 clones, and roughly 92% of those were seen once. The ten largest clones represent 0.2% to 0.25% of the sample. The material sequenced was T cells isolated from PBMCs. The receptors derive from a human donor in good health.

Here the CDR3 DNA reads TGTGCCAGCAGTTTGGGGCGAGTCGCCTACGAGCAGTACTTC. This codes for CASSLGRVAYEQYF. V and J are TRBV6-5 and TRBJ2-7; D may be TRBD1 (5 bases). From germline, CDR1 is MNHEY and CDR2 SVGAGI. The CDR3 runs 14 residues. Trimming shortened V by 4 bases and J by 2 bases, and 12 bases separated the two germline ends.

The chain uses TRBV7-8 and TRBJ2-7; D remains ambiguous. The CDR3 extends over 17 amino acids. Deletions cut 1 base from V and 1 base from J, with 17 bases between. Germline-derived CDR1 and CDR2 are SGHVS and FQNEAQ. Here the CDR3 reads CASSLVPRLWFSYEQYF. The CDR3 nucleotides read TGTGCCAGCAGCTTAGTTCCTCGGTTGTGGTTTTCCTACGAGCAGTACTTC.

J is TRBJ2-1 and V is TRBV18; 8 bases map to TRBD2. CDR1 is KGHSH, CDR2 LQKENI, per germline. The CDR3 covers 16 residues. The V segment lost 6 bases and the J segment 10 bases; nucleotides outside the gene matches: 17. DNA of the CDR3: TGTGCCAGCTCCCCCGGAGTAGCGGGGAATGGCGGCGAGCAGTTCTTC. It is translated as CASSPGVAGNGGEQFF.

This clone showed up just once. V is TRBV7-3 and J is TRBJ2-5, with 7 bases identical to TRBD2. The CDR3 has 12 amino acids. CDR1 and CDR2 from the germline V gene are SGHTA and FQGTGA. V trimming: 1 base; J trimming: 7 bases; junction bases outside the gene matches: 0. CDR3 nucleotide sequence: TGTGCCAGCAGCTTAAGGGGGGGGACCCAGTACTTC. Protein sequence: CASSLRGGTQYF.

The chain has TRBV7-9 and TRBJ2-3, with D possibly being TRBD1 (6 bases). V shed 5 bases and J shed 1 base, with 16 bases lying between them. CDR3 size: 16 residues. CDR1 and CDR2 (germline): SEHNR, FQNEAQ (reference sequence). The CDR3 sequence is CASSPNRDGRTDTQYF. In DNA, the CDR3 is TGTGCCAGCAGCCCCAACAGGGACGGACGCACAGATACGCAGTATTTT.